This T cell receptor (beta chain) was captured in a study of blood T cell repertoires in COVID-19. At the level of the study: COVID-19 samples from acute and convalescent phases originated in the United States, Italy and Spain. Sources were T cells, B-cell-depleted T cells, or PBMCs; the material itself was cDNA or gDNA.

In the authors' methods: By means of reference gene primer amplification, nucleated cell counts were estimated. Profiling relied on immunoSEQ multiplex PCR, and the TCRdb table lists in-frame clones only, not all of them. The V and J calls and clone size were taken over from that table, and D and trimming were inferred from the DNA. The sample holds about 190,000 clones, 83% seen once. With V trimmed by 2 bases and J by 5 bases, 5 bases remained unmatched. This CDR3 has 14 residues. Germline CDR1 and CDR2: SGHRS and YFSETQ. This clone was seen ten or more times. Material: peripheral blood. The receptor was derived from a woman between 40 and 50 years old with acute or convalescent COVID-19. V is TRBV5-1 and J is TRBJ2-7; 9 bases align to TRBD1. The chain's CDR3 is CASSLRDREDEQYF. In nucleotides, the CDR3 is TGCGCCAGCAGCTTAAGGGACAGGGAAGACGAGCAGTACTTC.